This note documents a single T cell receptor (beta chain) sequence. What it recognizes is unknown. This entry belongs to a study of T cell responses to AZD1222 COVID-19 vaccine. Findings and limits, study-wide: Only 5 to 7 AZD1222 recipients were seropositive at baseline. Nearly half of the spike-specific TCRs reportedly recognize variant regions that carry no mutations.

Trimming stripped 3 bases from V and 8 bases from J, with 9 bases between. The CDR3 totals 12 residues. Germline V CDR1 and CDR2: KGHDR, SFDVKD. Only in-frame clones appear in the TCRdb table, and some are missing; sequencing was by immunoSEQ multiplex PCR. The repertoire holds 150,000 to 200,000 clones, approximately 95% seen once, with approximately 1% in the top ten. The chain combines TRBV24-1 with TRBJ1-2; no definite D call. Sequences were derived from peripheral blood, sampled 28 days after the second AZD1222 dose. The source is an adult who received the AZD1222 COVID-19 vaccine. Here the CDR3 reads CATSDPHRGYTF. The DNA of the CDR3 is TGTGCCACCAGTGATCCACACCGGGGCTACACCTTC.